The rows below give T cell receptor beta chains drawn from one sample of a study of metastatic and nonmetastatic thyroid tumors. MiXCR reprocessed the PCR reads for TCRdb. The table has about 70,000 clones, less than 20% seen once; the top ten hold 10% to 15%. Source material: blood. These TCRs come from a female donor with papillary thyroid cancer or a benign thyroid nodule (not recorded which). Some clones in this sample may be carry-over from other donors' samples. Both conserved end residues are part of each CDR3. A D gene is named only where the DNA matches it firmly. Size is stated for part of the rows, as once, few or many counts, or as a class when the clone is expanded.

v_gene	d_gene	j_gene	abundance	CDR3nt	CDR3aa
TRBV7-9	NA	TRBJ2-1	many	TGTGCCAGCAGCGGGATAGCCTCCTACAATGAGCAGTTCTTC	CASSGIASYNEQFF
TRBV9	TRBD1	TRBJ1-1	many	TGTGCCAGCAGCGGACAGGGGCTCACTGAAGCTTTCTTT	CASSGQGLTEAFF
TRBV4-1	NA	TRBJ1-1	NA	TGCGCCAGCAGATCCCCCCTTACGAACACTGAAGCTTTCTTT	CASRSPLTNTEAFF
TRBV30	TRBD1	TRBJ1-5	many	TGTGCCTGGGGGGGACAGGGAGGCAATCAGCCCCAGCATTTT	CAWGGQGGNQPQHF
TRBV9	TRBD2	TRBJ2-3	NA	TGTGCCAGCAGCGGACTAGCGGAGATCAGCACAGATACGCAGTATTTT	CASSGLAEISTDTQYF
TRBV5-1	TRBD1	TRBJ1-1	many	TGCGCCAGCAGCAACGTAGGGGGCGAAGCTTTCTTT	CASSNVGGEAFF
TRBV28	NA	TRBJ1-1	once	TGTGCCAGCAGTTTGGTAATCAGAGTGAACACTGAAGCTTTCTTT	CASSLVIRVNTEAFF
TRBV5-6	TRBD1	TRBJ1-1	NA	TGTGCCAGCAGCTTCGGACAGGGGGCATATAGCACTGAAGCTTTCTTT	CASSFGQGAYSTEAFF
TRBV7-8	TRBD2	TRBJ2-7	many	TGTGCCAGCAGCCGGACTAGCGGGACCCTTTACGAGCAGTACTTC	CASSRTSGTLYEQYF
TRBV30	NA	TRBJ2-7	NA	TGTGCCTGGAGTTTGGACGGCTCCTACGAGCAGTACTTC	CAWSLDGSYEQYF
TRBV30	NA	TRBJ1-1	many	TGTGCCCCTCGGTCGGGGGTGGGGTGCACTGAAGCTTTCTTT	CAPRSGVGCTEAFF
TRBV6-4	NA	TRBJ2-5	many	TGTGCCAGCAGTAAGGACTGGGGGGAGACCCAGTACTTC	CASSKDWGETQYF
TRBV11-3	NA	TRBJ2-7	NA	TGTGCCAGCAGCCCCGGTACTTTAGTCGAGCAGTACTTC	CASSPGTLVEQYF
TRBV5-6	NA	TRBJ2-1	many	TGTGCCAGCAGCTTAACGGGGCTAGGGAATGAGCAGTTCTTC	CASSLTGLGNEQFF
TRBV27	TRBD1	TRBJ1-1	few	TGTGCCAGCAGTTTAACCGGGACAGCCTGGGGAGCTTTCTTT	CASSLTGTAWGAFF
TRBV11-1	TRBD2	TRBJ2-1	NA	TGTGCCAGCAGCTTGGGACTAGCGACCTACAATGAGCAGTTCTTC	CASSLGLATYNEQFF
TRBV7-2	NA	TRBJ1-1	many	TGTGCCAGCAGCTTAAGACAGAAGAACACTGAAGCTTTCTTT	CASSLRQKNTEAFF
TRBV5-1	NA	TRBJ2-2	many	TGCGCCAGCAGCAGGAGGGAGCCCACCGGGGAGCTGTTTTTT	CASSRREPTGELFF
TRBV3-1	TRBD1	TRBJ1-1	NA	TGTGCCAGCAGCCAACGGGACAGGGTACGAGCTTTCTTT	CASSQRDRVRAFF
TRBV7-3	TRBD2	TRBJ2-1	many	TGTGCCAGCAGCTTAACTGCCGGGGGGACTAGTGAGCAGTTCTTC	CASSLTAGGTSEQFF
TRBV7-3	NA	TRBJ2-1	many	TGTGCCAGCAGCCTAGGGACTTACAATGAGCAGTTCTTC	CASSLGTYNEQFF
TRBV11-1	NA	TRBJ2-7	many	TGTGCCAGCAGCTTAGAACTGGGAGGCTACGAGCAGTACTTC	CASSLELGGYEQYF
TRBV12-3/TRBV12-4	NA	TRBJ1-3	many	TGTGCCAGCAGTTTGGGGGGGCAGGGAAACACCATATATTTT	CASSLGGQGNTIYF
TRBV10-3	NA	TRBJ1-5	few	TGTGCCATCAGTGAGTTGGGGGATCAGCCCCAGCATTTT	CAISELGDQPQHF
TRBV10-3	NA	TRBJ1-2	few	TGTGCCATCAGTGATTGGGCGTACTATGGCTACACCTTC	CAISDWAYYGYTF
TRBV9	TRBD1	TRBJ1-6	NA	TGTGCCAGCAGCGGATACAGGGGCGCCTATAATTCACCCCTCCACTTT	CASSGYRGAYNSPLHF
TRBV6-1	TRBD1	TRBJ2-2	few	TGTGCCAGCAGTGAAGGGACAGGGGACACCGGGGAGCTGTTTTTT	CASSEGTGDTGELFF
TRBV11-2	NA	TRBJ2-7	NA	TGTGCCAGCAGCCTCCTCCGCGGGACCTACGAGCAGTACTTC	CASSLLRGTYEQYF
TRBV11-2	NA	TRBJ2-7	once	TGTGCCAGCAGCTTCCTATCGGTAGGGCCGGGGGCCGAGCAGTACTTC	CASSFLSVGPGAEQYF
TRBV19	NA	TRBJ2-5	NA	TGTGCCAGTAATCCCTGGGGACTCACACAAGAGACCCAGTACTTC	CASNPWGLTQETQYF
TRBV20-1	NA	TRBJ2-7	NA	TGCAGTGCTTTTAACCCTAGCTGGGGGGCCTTCACCTACGAGCAGTACTTC	CSAFNPSWGAFTYEQYF
TRBV7-9	NA	TRBJ1-2	NA	TGTGCCAGCAGCCCACTCGGCTCCGGCCTGGGCTACACCTTC	CASSPLGSGLGYTF
TRBV19	NA	TRBJ2-1	many	TGTGCCAGTAGTATCCTAGCGACGATCTCCTACAATGAGCAGTTCTTC	CASSILATISYNEQFF
TRBV3-1	NA	TRBJ2-2	NA	TGTGCCAGCAGCCGGGTGGTCGGGGAGCTGTTTTTT	CASSRVVGELFF
TRBV4-3	NA	TRBJ1-2	NA	TGCGCCAGCAGCCAAGATCGGAGGAGAACTAACTATGGCTACACCTTC	CASSQDRRRTNYGYTF
TRBV20-1	TRBD1	TRBJ2-2	many	TGCAGTGCTAGAGATCAGGGACAGGGCAACACCGGGGAGCTGTTTTTT	CSARDQGQGNTGELFF
TRBV18	NA	TRBJ1-1	many	TGTGCCAGCTCACCAAGTGGAGAGGTGGGGGCGGGTGCTTTCTTT	CASSPSGEVGAGAFF
TRBV5-1	NA	TRBJ1-5	many	TGCGCCAGCAGCTCGGACGGTCGTAGCAATCAGCCCCAGCATTTT	CASSSDGRSNQPQHF
TRBV9	TRBD2	TRBJ2-3	NA	TGTGCCAGCAGCGGAAGACTAGCGGGAGATGAAGATACGCAGTATTTT	CASSGRLAGDEDTQYF
TRBV6-6	NA	TRBJ1-5	many	TGTGCCAGCAGTTACGTGGACAAGGGGTTCGATCAGCCCCAGCATTTT	CASSYVDKGFDQPQHF
TRBV6-1	TRBD1	TRBJ2-7	NA	TGTGCCAGCAGTGACGGTTGGACAGGGGGCGGCGAGCAGTACTTC	CASSDGWTGGGEQYF
TRBV24-1	NA	TRBJ1-5	many	TGTGCCACCAGTGATTTGCAAGGGACGGAGAAGCCCCAGCATTTT	CATSDLQGTEKPQHF
TRBV6-1	TRBD2	TRBJ2-1	many	TGTGCCAGCAGTACCCTAGCGGGACTTGAGCAGTTCTTC	CASSTLAGLEQFF
TRBV6-1	NA	TRBJ1-5	NA	TGTGCCAGCAGGACATGTTATTCAGGTCAGCCCCAGCATTTT	CASRTCYSGQPQHF
TRBV13	NA	TRBJ2-3	many	TGTGCCAGCAGGCTGGGAGGCACAGATACGCAGTATTTT	CASRLGGTDTQYF
TRBV27	TRBD2	TRBJ2-1	many	TGTGCCAGCAGTTTATCGGGGGCGGGAGGGAAGAATGAGCAGTTCTTC	CASSLSGAGGKNEQFF
TRBV12-3/TRBV12-4	NA	TRBJ1-6	NA	TGTGCCAGCAGTTTCCTCCTGGGAAATTCACCCCTCCACTTT	CASSFLLGNSPLHF
TRBV5-5	NA	TRBJ1-5	NA	TGTGCCAGCAGCTTGGATGGGGCAAAAGCGCAGCCCCAGCATTTT	CASSLDGAKAQPQHF
TRBV12-3/TRBV12-4	NA	TRBJ1-1	NA	TGTGCCAGCAGTGCCTATGACATGAACACTGAAGCTTTCTTT	CASSAYDMNTEAFF
TRBV5-5	TRBD2	TRBJ2-1	many	TGTGCCAGCAGCTTGGTTATTAGCGGGAGCTCTGAGCAGTTCTTC	CASSLVISGSSEQFF
TRBV2	NA	TRBJ1-2	NA	TGTGCCAGCAGTGAACGGGTGTCTTCCGACGGCTACACCTTC	CASSERVSSDGYTF
TRBV9	TRBD2	TRBJ2-3	NA	TGTGCCAGCAGCGTGGGTAGCGGGGGGCATAGCACAGATACGCAGTATTTT	CASSVGSGGHSTDTQYF
TRBV4-2	NA	TRBJ2-7	many	TGTGCCAGCAGCCCCTCTGAGCAGGTCTACTACGAGCAGTACTTC	CASSPSEQVYYEQYF
TRBV6-5	NA	TRBJ1-2	many	TGTGCCAGCAGTTACTCGAAGGGTGGCTACACCTTC	CASSYSKGGYTF
TRBV20-1	TRBD1	TRBJ2-7	many	TGCAGTGCTAGACCCCGGGACAGAACCTACGAGCAGTACTTC	CSARPRDRTYEQYF